These 18 T cell receptor beta chains share one sample of origin, sequenced in a study of response to subunit inactivated influenza vaccine. MiXCR was run by TCRdb on the RT-PCR reads, yielding one entry per CDR3 protein. Of 700,000 to 900,000 distinct CDR3 sequences in the sample, roughly 20% were seen once. This specimen was PBMCs from blood, taken roughly 5 days after vaccination. Source of these receptors: a man aged 45-60 years who received an inactivated influenza vaccine.

This sequence joins TRBV20-1 and TRBJ2-1, with TRBD2 identical over 14 bases. Unmatched junction bases numbered 5, after V lost 7 bases and J lost 6 bases. Germline V lookup: CDR1 DFQATT, CDR2 SNEGSKA (reference sequence). This CDR3 has 14 residues. CDR3 nucleotide sequence: TGCAGTGAAACCGGGACTAGCGGGAGCAATGAGCAGTTCTTC. Residues: CSETGTSGSNEQFF.

In this sample, this clonotype turned up a few times. This chain uses TRBV10-2 with TRBJ1-5; D gene unclear. Germline lookup yields CDR1 WSHSY and CDR2 SAAADI. Trimming left V 4 bases short and J 5 bases short, with 21 bases between. The CDR3 runs 17 residues. In DNA, the CDR3 is TGCGCCAGCAGTGCGTTTTGGGCGGATTTGATAGATCAGCCCCAGCATTTT. Translating it yields CASSAFWADLIDQPQHF.

This clonotype occurred a few times. The DNA of the CDR3 is TGTGCCAGCAGCTTAGTGTCGCGGGGGGACAGGGAGACCCAGTACTTC. Translated, it gives CASSLVSRGDRETQYF. The chain combines TRBV7-2 with TRBJ2-5, with D possibly called TRBD1 or TRBD2 (8 bases each). The germline gives CDR1 SGHTA, CDR2 FQGNSA. The CDR3 spans 16 residues. The V gene lost 1 base and the J gene lost 5 bases, with 17 bases spanning the gap.

This clonotype was counted at least ten times. This chain uses TRBV7-9 with TRBJ2-7, with TRBD1 identical over 9 bases. CDR1 SEHNR and CDR2 FQNEAQ come from the germline V gene (reference sequence). Losses at the gene ends were 6 bases for V and 1 base for J; bases not matched to a gene: 4. There are 14 residues in the CDR3. The DNA for the CDR3 is TGTGCCAGCAGATCCGGGACAGGGTCCTACGAGCAGTACTTC. This encodes CASRSGTGSYEQYF. The full variable domain, rest sourced from reference TRBV7-9 and TRBJ2-7, is DTGVSQNPRHKITKRGQNVTFRCDPISEHNRLYWYRQTLGQGPEFLTYFQNEAQLEKSRLLSDRFSAERPKGSFSTLEIQRTEQGDSAMYLCASRSGTGSYEQYFGPGTRLTVT.

This CDR3 is CSYSAGTGVNEKLFF. The CDR3 DNA is TGCAGCTACTCCGCCGGGACAGGGGTTAATGAAAAACTGTTTTTT. The chain couples TRBV29-1 to TRBJ1-4; 10 positions match TRBD1. Losses at the gene ends were 8 bases for V and 4 bases for J; bases not matched to a gene: 10. The CDR3 extends over 15 amino acids. CDR1 SQVTM and CDR2 ANQGSEA come from the germline V gene.

This clonotype was seen only a few times. This chain connects TRBV12-3 or TRBV12-4 to TRBJ1-2; D call uncertain. The length of the CDR3 is 11 residues. Trimming removed 6 bases from V and 7 bases from J, with 9 bases in between. The CDR3 sequence is CASRGRGGYTF. CDR3 DNA sequence: TGTGCCAGCAGAGGTCGGGGTGGCTACACCTTC.

This clonotype came up a few times. This sequence joins TRBV29-1 and TRBJ2-7; 11 nucleotides align to TRBD2. The V gene's germline CDR1 is SQVTM and CDR2 ANQGSEA. V was pared by 4 bases and J by 4 bases, with 6 bases of the junction left unmatched. This CDR3 is built from 14 residues. The CDR3 reads CSVALAGGHYEQYF. The DNA of the CDR3 is TGCAGCGTTGCGCTAGCGGGGGGCCATTACGAGCAGTACTTC.

This chain links TRBV10-3 with TRBJ2-1; tentatively, D is TRBD2 (6 bases). Germline V gene lookup returns CDR1 ENHRY and CDR2 SYGVKD. The CDR3 has 13 residues. V was clipped by 0 bases and J by 12 bases, with 12 bases between them. The CDR3 nucleotides are TGTGCCATCAGTGAGTCGAAGGTTAGCGGGCAGTTCTTC. Translation: CAISESKVSGQFF.

There are a few counts of this clonotype. The gene calls are TRBV6-1 and TRBJ1-1; 12 nucleotides match TRBD1. The CDR3 runs to 17 residues. Trimming at V came to 4 bases and at J to 0 bases, leaving 6 bases not matched to a gene. Germline V gives CDR1 MNHNS, CDR2 SASEGT. The CDR3 loop reads CASSGGTGGWMNTEAFF. CDR3 DNA sequence: TGTGCCAGCAGTGGGGGGACAGGGGGCTGGATGAACACTGAAGCTTTCTTT.

The chain recombines TRBV6-5 with TRBJ1-5; D unclear. The germline CDR1 and CDR2 sequences are MNHEY and SVGAGI. V lost 6 bases to trimming and J lost 4 bases, with 16 bases between them. The CDR3 contains 15 residues. CDR3 nucleotides: TGTGCCAGCAGATACCTAGAGCACCCGAATCAGCCCCAGCATTTT. Encoded protein: CASRYLEHPNQPQHF.

This chain joins TRBV2 and TRBJ1-6; unclear D gene. Germline CDR1 and CDR2: SNHLY and FYNNEI. The CDR3 sequence is 15 residues long. V gave up 4 bases and J gave up 0 bases, with 7 bases separating them. The CDR3: CASSVGSSYNSPLHF. The CDR3 DNA is TGTGCCAGCAGTGTAGGGAGCTCCTATAATTCACCCCTCCACTTT.

This chain joins TRBV4-3 and TRBJ2-3; the D gene is possibly TRBD1 (6 bases). The CDR3 is 17 amino acids. V lost 5 bases, J lost 4 bases, and 22 bases lay in between. From germline, CDR1 is LGHNA and CDR2 YSLEER. The chain's CDR3 is CASSDRTYYRRADTQYF. DNA for the CDR3: TGCGCCAGCAGCGACAGGACTTACTATAGGCGGGCAGATACGCAGTATTTT.

This clonotype occurred a few times. The V call is TRBV27, the J call TRBJ2-3; no clear D gene. Germline lookup yields CDR1 MNHEY and CDR2 SMNVEV (reference sequence). Trimming left V 3 bases short and J 0 bases short, with 10 bases between. The CDR3 sequence is 15 residues long. The CDR3 sequence is CASSLFGTSTDTQYF. The DNA for the CDR3 is TGTGCCAGCAGTTTGTTTGGTACTAGCACAGATACGCAGTATTTT.

This clonotype was counted between two and nine times. The rearrangement joins TRBV12-3 or TRBV12-4 to TRBJ1-1, with a possible D match to TRBD1 (6 bases). This CDR3 has 13 residues. Trimming took off 6 bases at V and 4 bases at J, with 12 bases between the two ends. This CDR3 is CASSRDRSTEAFF. The CDR3 DNA is TGTGCCAGCAGCCGTGACAGGAGCACTGAAGCTTTCTTT.

There are a few counts of this clonotype. The V call is TRBV12-3 or TRBV12-4, the J call TRBJ2-7; D is unclear. Trimming removed 3 bases from V and 1 base from J, with 7 bases in between. The CDR3 contains 13 residues. This chain's CDR3 is CASSLSVSYEQYF. The DNA of the CDR3 is TGTGCCAGCAGTTTGTCAGTTTCCTACGAGCAGTACTTC.

This clonotype has only a few counts. This chain connects TRBV3-1 to TRBJ1-1, with TRBD1 as a possible D gene (5 bases). V was pared by 4 bases and J by 1 base, with 13 bases between. The CDR3 spans 15 residues. Germline CDR1 and CDR2: LGHDT and YNNKEL (reference sequence). Here the CDR3 DNA reads TGTGCCAGCAGCCCTCTGGGGGGATCGAACACTGAAGCTTTCTTT. As protein: CASSPLGGSNTEAFF.

The J gene is TRBJ2-3, the V gene TRBV28, with TRBD2 as a possible D gene (5 bases). The CDR3 has 16 amino acids. V lost 0 bases, J lost 4 bases, and 14 bases lay in between. Germline lookup yields CDR1 MDHEN and CDR2 SYDVKM. The CDR3 DNA is TGTGCCAGCAGTTTATGGCCTCTGAGGGTCTCAGATACGCAGTATTTT. It codes for CASSLWPLRVSDTQYF.

The rearrangement uses TRBV7-2 and TRBJ2-2; no firm D call. Germline V CDR1 and CDR2: SGHTA, FQGNSA. This CDR3 region has 16 residues. Trimming took 1 base from V and 5 from J, leaving 14 bases between them. CDR3 region: CASSLEVRPATGELFF. The DNA of the CDR3 is TGTGCCAGCAGCTTAGAAGTCCGGCCTGCAACCGGGGAGCTGTTTTTT.